This TCR beta chain stems from a study of cytomegalovirus exposure and HLA in healthy donors. Findings of the study overall: The authors listed over 150 TCR beta chains as cytomegalovirus-associated. It was reported that the classifier diagnosed cytomegalovirus status with high specificity and sensitivity in both the original and validation cohorts. Three chains tied to CMV proved CMV antigen-specific in vitro. The dataset shows that most TCR sequences were rare, while some public TCRs occurred in many donors.

J gave up 6 bases and V 1 base, and 6 bases lay outside the gene matches. Per the germline V gene, CDR1 is SGHTA and CDR2 is FQGNSA. The CDR3 sequence is 14 residues long. Details on this clone: Its antigen is still unknown.

Profiled with immunoSEQ multiplex PCR; TCRdb holds only in-frame clones, not every one. This sample carries some 150,000 clones, 90% to 95% of them seen once, and the ten largest clones take 0.55% to 0.8%. The sequence was collected from a man between 18 and 35 years old in good health and CMV-seronegative. The specimen was PBMCs. The gene calls are TRBV7-2 and TRBJ2-7; 7 bases map to TRBD2. Here the CDR3 reads CASSLGGTMLEQYV. Written as DNA, the CDR3 is TGTGCCAGCAGCTTAGGTGGGACTATGCTCGAGCAGTACGTC.